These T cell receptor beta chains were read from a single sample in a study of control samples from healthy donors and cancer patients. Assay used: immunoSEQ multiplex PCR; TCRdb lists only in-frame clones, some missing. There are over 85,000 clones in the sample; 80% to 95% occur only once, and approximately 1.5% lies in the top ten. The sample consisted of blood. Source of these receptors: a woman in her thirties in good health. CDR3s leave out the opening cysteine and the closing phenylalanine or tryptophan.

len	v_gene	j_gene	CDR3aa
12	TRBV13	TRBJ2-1	ASSLEDRGNEQF
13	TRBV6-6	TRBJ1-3	ASRLDRNSGNTIY
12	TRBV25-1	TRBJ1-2	ASSEVGVGYGYT
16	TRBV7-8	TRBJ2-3	ASSLGFGLAGALDTQY
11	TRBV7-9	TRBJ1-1	ASQEGGNTEAF
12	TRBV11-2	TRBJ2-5	ASSSLDMQETQY
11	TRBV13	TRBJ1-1	ASSLVGNTEAF
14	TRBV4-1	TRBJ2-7	ASSQTPLQGPYEQY
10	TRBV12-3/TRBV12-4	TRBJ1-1	ASSRTGTEAF
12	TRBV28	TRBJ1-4	ASSFRGPGEKLF
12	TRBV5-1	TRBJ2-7	ASSLGLARYEQY
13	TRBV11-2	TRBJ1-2	ASSSPGTGFVGYT
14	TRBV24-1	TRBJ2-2	ATSGYNRGNTGELF
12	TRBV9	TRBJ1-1	ASSVVGGNTEAF
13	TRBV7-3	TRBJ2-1	ASSSGTSGLNEQF
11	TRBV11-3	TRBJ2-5	ASSRSGDETQY
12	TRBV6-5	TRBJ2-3	ASSYVGQTDTQY
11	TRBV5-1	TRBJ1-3	ASSGTAGNTIY
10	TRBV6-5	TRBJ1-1	ASLLRGAEAF
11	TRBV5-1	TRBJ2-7	ASRGTGRYEQY
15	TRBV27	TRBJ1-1	ASSLSRGIGKDTEAF